This T cell receptor (beta chain) was documented in a study of shared clonotypes between healthy human individuals. Across the whole study: A couple of women and three men aged 18 to 49 made up the donors. The study, taken as a whole, reports: Few donors restricted represented genetic and exposure-history diversity.

The study separated CD4+ cells into CD45RA+ naive and CD45RA-negative memory subsets. TCRdb keeps only in-frame clones here, not all; method: immunoSEQ multiplex PCR. In the table there are a few million clones, around 92% of which are singletons. This CDR3 is built from 15 residues. Germline values: CDR1 MNHNS, CDR2 SASEGT. Trimming left V 8 bases short and J 3 bases short, with 18 bases between. About this clone: The antigen remains unidentified.

Sequenced: naive CD4+ T cells from PBMCs. Subset of the sample: CD45RA+ positively selected. The chain couples TRBV6-1 to TRBJ2-3; the D gene is possibly TRBD2 (6 bases). The receptor comes from a man aged 18-30 years in good health. Some clones in this sample may be carry-over from other donors' samples. CDR3 sequence: CASYPRGALTDTQYF. In nucleotides, the CDR3 is TGTGCCAGCTACCCCCGCGGGGCGCTTACAGATACGCAGTATTTT.